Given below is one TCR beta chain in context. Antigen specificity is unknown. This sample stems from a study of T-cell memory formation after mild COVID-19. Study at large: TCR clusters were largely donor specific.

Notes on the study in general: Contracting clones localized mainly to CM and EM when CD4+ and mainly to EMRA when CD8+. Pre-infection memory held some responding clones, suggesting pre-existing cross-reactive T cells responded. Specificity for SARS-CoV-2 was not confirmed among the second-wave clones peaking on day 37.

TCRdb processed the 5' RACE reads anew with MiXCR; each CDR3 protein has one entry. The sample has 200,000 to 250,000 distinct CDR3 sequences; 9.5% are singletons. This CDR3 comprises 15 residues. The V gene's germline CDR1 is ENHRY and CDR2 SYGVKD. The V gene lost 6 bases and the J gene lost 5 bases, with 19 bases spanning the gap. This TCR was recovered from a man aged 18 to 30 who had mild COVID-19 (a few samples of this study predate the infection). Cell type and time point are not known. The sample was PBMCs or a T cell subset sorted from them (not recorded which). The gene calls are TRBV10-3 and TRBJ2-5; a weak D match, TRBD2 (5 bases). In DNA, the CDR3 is TGTGCCATCAGCTCCCAGAGGGTCCCGGGGGAGACCCAGTACTTC. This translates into CAISSQRVPGETQYF.